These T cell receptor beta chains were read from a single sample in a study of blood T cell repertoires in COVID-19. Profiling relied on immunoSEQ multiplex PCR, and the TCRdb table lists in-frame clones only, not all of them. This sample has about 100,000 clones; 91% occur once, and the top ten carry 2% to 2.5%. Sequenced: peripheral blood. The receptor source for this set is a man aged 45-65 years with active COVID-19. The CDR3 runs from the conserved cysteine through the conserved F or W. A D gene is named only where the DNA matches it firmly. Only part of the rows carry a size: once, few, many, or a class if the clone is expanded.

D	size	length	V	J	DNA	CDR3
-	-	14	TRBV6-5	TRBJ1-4	TGTGCCAGCAGTTACGGGCAGGGTAATGAAAAACTGTTTTTT	CASSYGQGNEKLFF
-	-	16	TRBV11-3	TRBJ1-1	TGTGCCAGCAGCTTAAGGGGGGAGGGGATGGTGACTGAAGCTTTCTTT	CASSLRGEGMVTEAFF
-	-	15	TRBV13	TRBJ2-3	TGTGCCAGCAGCTTAGTCGGGGGGCCCACAGATACGCAGTATTTT	CASSLVGGPTDTQYF
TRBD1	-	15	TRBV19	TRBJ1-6	TGTGCCAGTAGTATTTCGGACAGGGGGGTTGGCGCCCTCCACTTT	CASSISDRGVGALHF
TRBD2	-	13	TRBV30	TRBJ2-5	TGTGCCTCCAGGACTAGCGGGAGAGAGACCCAGTACTTC	CASRTSGRETQYF
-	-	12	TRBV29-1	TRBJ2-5	TGCAGCGTTGCTTACGGGCAAGAGACCCAGTACTTC	CSVAYGQETQYF
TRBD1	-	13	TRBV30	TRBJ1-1	TGTGCCTGGGAGGGACAGATGAACACTGAAGCTTTCTTT	CAWEGQMNTEAFF
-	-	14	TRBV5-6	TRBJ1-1	TGTGCCAGCCAGAGGAGGGGTCTAAACACTGAAGCTTTCTTT	CASQRRGLNTEAFF
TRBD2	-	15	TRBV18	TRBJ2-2	TGTGCCAGCTCACGGGCTAGCGGGAACACCGGGGAGCTGTTTTTT	CASSRASGNTGELFF
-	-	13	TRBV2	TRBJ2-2	TGTGCCAGCAGCTCACAGGGAAAGGGGGAGCTGTTTTTT	CASSSQGKGELFF
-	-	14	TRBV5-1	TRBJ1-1	TGCGCCAGCAGCTTGGGCCCCTCGAGCACTGAAGCTTTCTTT	CASSLGPSSTEAFF
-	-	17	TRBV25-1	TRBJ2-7	TGTGCCAGCAGTGTCACGGGGCGGGGGCTCGGTCGGGACGAGCAGTACTTC	CASSVTGRGLGRDEQYF
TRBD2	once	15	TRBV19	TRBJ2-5	TGTGCCAGTAGACCAAGACTAGCGGGAGGGGAGACCCAGTACTTC	CASRPRLAGGETQYF
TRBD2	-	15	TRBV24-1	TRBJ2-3	TGTGCCACCGCTCTAGCGGGAGCCGCCGTAGATACGCAGTATTTT	CATALAGAAVDTQYF
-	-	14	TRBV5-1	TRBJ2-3	TGCGCCAGCAGCTTTGGACAGTCCACAGATACGCAGTATTTT	CASSFGQSTDTQYF
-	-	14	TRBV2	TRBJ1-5	TGTGCCAGCAGTGAAGGGTCAGTAAATCAGCCCCAGCATTTT	CASSEGSVNQPQHF
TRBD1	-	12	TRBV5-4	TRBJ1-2	TGTGCCAGCAGCGCGGACAGGGGGGGCTACACCTTC	CASSADRGGYTF
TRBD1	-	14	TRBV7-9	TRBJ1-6	TGTGCCAGCACCGGACAGGGTCTGGGTTCACCCCTCCACTTT	CASTGQGLGSPLHF
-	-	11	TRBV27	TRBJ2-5	TGTGCCAGCGCGGTCGCCGGCACCCAGTACTTC	CASAVAGTQYF
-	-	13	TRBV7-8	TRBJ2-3	TGTGCCAGCAGCTCGACTTCCACAGATACGCAGTATTTT	CASSSTSTDTQYF
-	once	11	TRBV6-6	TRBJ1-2	TGTGCCAGCACCGAAGCGGGGGGCTACACCTTC	CASTEAGGYTF
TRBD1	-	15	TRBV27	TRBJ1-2	TGTGCCAGCAGTTCAACAGGGGGCCCTAACTATGGCTACACCTTC	CASSSTGGPNYGYTF
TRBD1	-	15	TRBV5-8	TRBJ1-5	TGTGCCAGCAGACATGACAGGGTCGGCAATCAGCCCCAGCATTTT	CASRHDRVGNQPQHF
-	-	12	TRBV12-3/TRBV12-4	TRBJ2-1	TGTGCCAGCAGTCTCCTTCACAATGAGCAGTTCTTC	CASSLLHNEQFF
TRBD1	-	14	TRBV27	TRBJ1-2	TGTGCCAGCAGTCCCAACCAGGGGGCGCGGGGCTACACCTTC	CASSPNQGARGYTF
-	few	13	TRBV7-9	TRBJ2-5	TGTGCCAGCAGCTTAGGGCCCCTTGAGACCCAGTACTTC	CASSLGPLETQYF
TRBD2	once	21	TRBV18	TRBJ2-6	TGTGCCAGCTCCCAGATTAATGGGCTAGCGGGCCATGCCTCTGGGGCCAACGTCCTGACTTTC	CASSQINGLAGHASGANVLTF
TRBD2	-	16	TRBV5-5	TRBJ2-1	TGTGCCAGCAGAGACGGCGGGAGGGCCCTCTACAATGAGCAGTTCTTC	CASRDGGRALYNEQFF
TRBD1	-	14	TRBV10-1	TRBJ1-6	TGCGCCAGCAGTGAGTCCGGGGACAGTTCACCCCTCCACTTT	CASSESGDSSPLHF
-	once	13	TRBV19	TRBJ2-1	TGTGCCAGTACCCACATCGGGGGAGACCGCAGGTTCTTC	CASTHIGGDRRFF
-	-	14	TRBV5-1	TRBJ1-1	TGCGCCAGCAGCTCTAAAGTAGAGAACACTGAAGCTTTCTTT	CASSSKVENTEAFF
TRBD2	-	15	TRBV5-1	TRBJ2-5	TGCGCCAGCAGACTAGGGACTAGCGGGAGGGGAGCCGGCTACTTC	CASRLGTSGRGAGYF
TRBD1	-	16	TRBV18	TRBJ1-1	TGTGCCAGCTCAGCTTTCGGACAGGGGGTTGGCACTGAAGCTTTCTTT	CASSAFGQGVGTEAFF
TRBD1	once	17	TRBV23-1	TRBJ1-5	TGCGCCAGCAGTCAACAAAACAGGGGGCGGCGTTATCAGCCCCAGCATTTT	CASSQQNRGRRYQPQHF
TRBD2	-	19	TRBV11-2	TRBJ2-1	TGTGCCAGCAGCTTGGACGCCGGGACTAGCGGGAGGTCCTACAATGAGCAGTTCTTC	CASSLDAGTSGRSYNEQFF
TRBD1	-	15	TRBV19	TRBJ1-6	TGTGCCAGTAGCAGGGGGCGCGGCTATAATTCACCCCTCCACTTT	CASSRGRGYNSPLHF
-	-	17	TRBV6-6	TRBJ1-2	TGTGCCAGCAGTCAACGTTCTTCTCCGGGAATTAACTATGGCTACACCTTC	CASSQRSSPGINYGYTF
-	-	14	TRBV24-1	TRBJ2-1	TGTGCCACCAGTGATTTCCAGGGTTACAATGAGCAGTTCTTC	CATSDFQGYNEQFF
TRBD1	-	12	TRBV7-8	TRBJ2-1	TGTGCCAGCAGCTTAGGAGGGACAGGACAGTTCTTC	CASSLGGTGQFF
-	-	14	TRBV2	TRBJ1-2	TGTGCCAGCAGTGAAGCATACAGGGACTATGGCTACACCTTC	CASSEAYRDYGYTF
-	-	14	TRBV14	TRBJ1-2	TGTGCCAGCAGCCACCGGGGAGCTAACTATGGCTACACCTTC	CASSHRGANYGYTF
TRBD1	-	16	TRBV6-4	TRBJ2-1	TGTGCCAGCAGTGACTCGGTGGGACAGGGTAAGAATGAGCAGTTCTTC	CASSDSVGQGKNEQFF
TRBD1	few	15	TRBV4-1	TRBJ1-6	TGCGCCAGCAGCCCCTCGACAGGGAATAATTCACCCCTCCACTTT	CASSPSTGNNSPLHF
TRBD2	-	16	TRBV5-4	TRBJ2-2	TGTGCCAGCAGCCGGACTAGCGGGGAGGGGTCCGGGGAGCTGTTTTTT	CASSRTSGEGSGELFF
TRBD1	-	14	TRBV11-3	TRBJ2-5	TGTGCCAGCAGCTTAGCGACAGGGTATGAGACCCAGTACTTC	CASSLATGYETQYF
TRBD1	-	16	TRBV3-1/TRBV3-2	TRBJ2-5	TGTGCCAGCAGCCAAGATGGGACAGGGGGCAGGGAGACCCAGTACTTC	CASSQDGTGGRETQYF
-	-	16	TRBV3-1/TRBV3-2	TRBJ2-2	TGTGCCAGCAGCCGACGGCAACTAGTCCCGACCGGGGAGCTGTTTTTT	CASSRRQLVPTGELFF
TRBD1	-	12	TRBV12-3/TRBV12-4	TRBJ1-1	TGTGCCAGCAGTACTGACAGGGGTGGAGCTTTCTTT	CASSTDRGGAFF
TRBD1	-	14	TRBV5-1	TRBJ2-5	TGCGCCAGCAGCTTCGGACAGGGTGGAGAGACCCAGTACTTC	CASSFGQGGETQYF
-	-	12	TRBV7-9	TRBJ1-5	TGTGCCAGCAGCTTAGCCTCCCAGCCCCAGCATTTT	CASSLASQPQHF
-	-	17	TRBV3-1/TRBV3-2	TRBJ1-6	TGTGCCAGCAGCCAAGATGCCAGGTCGGCTATAAATTCACCCCTCCACTTT	CASSQDARSAINSPLHF
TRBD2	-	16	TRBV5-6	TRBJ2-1	TGTGCCAGCAGCTTGGACAGCGGGAGGACCTACAATGAGCAGTTCTTC	CASSLDSGRTYNEQFF
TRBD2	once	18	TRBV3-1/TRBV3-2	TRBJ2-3	TGTGCCAGCAGCCAAGTCCCATTTCGCGGGGGGGCCACAGATACGCAGTATTTT	CASSQVPFRGGATDTQYF
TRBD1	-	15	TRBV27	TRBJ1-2	TGTGCCAGCAGTTTAACTTACAGGGGAGGCTATGGCTACACCTTC	CASSLTYRGGYGYTF
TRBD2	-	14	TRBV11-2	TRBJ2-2	TGTGCCAGCAGCTGGACTAGCTTTACCGGGGAGCTGTTTTTT	CASSWTSFTGELFF
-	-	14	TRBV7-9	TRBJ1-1	TGTGCCAGCAGCTTAGAGGGGGACGGCCGTGAAGCTTTCTTT	CASSLEGDGREAFF
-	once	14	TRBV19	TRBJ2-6	TGTGCCAGTAGTTTCAGGGCTGGGGCCAACGTCCTGACTTTC	CASSFRAGANVLTF